Each of the 31 T cell receptor beta chains below was sequenced from the same sample in a study of T cell responses to AZD1222 COVID-19 vaccine. Profiling relied on immunoSEQ multiplex PCR, and the TCRdb table lists in-frame clones only, not all of them. Of 200,000 to 250,000 clones listed, roughly 91% are singletons. The starting material was peripheral blood, obtained on day 0 of MenACWY control vaccination. These TCRs come from an adult in good health.

The chain links TRBV15 to TRBJ2-5; 12 bases agree with TRBD1. Germline loops: CDR1 LNHNV, CDR2 YYDKDF (reference sequence). Trimming took 3 bases from V and 5 from J; bases not matched to a gene: 4. This CDR3 is built from 15 residues. The CDR3 loop reads CATSSGTGGEETQYF. For the CDR3, the DNA is TGTGCCACCAGCAGTGGGACAGGGGGCGAGGAGACCCAGTACTTC.

The chain uses TRBV5-4 and TRBJ1-2; tentative D call: TRBD1 (6 bases). V was shortened by 4 bases and J by 4 bases, with 20 bases between the two germline ends. This CDR3 spans 16 amino acids. Germline assignment: CDR1 SGHNT and CDR2 YYREEE (reference sequence). The CDR3: CASSPWGATGIYGYTF. CDR3 DNA: TGTGCCAGCAGCCCATGGGGCGCGACAGGTATCTATGGCTACACCTTC.

This chain uses TRBV11-2 with TRBJ2-3; TRBD1 matches 8 bases. Germline CDR1 and CDR2: SGHAT and FQNNGV. This CDR3 contains 17 residues. V lost 3 bases to trimming and J lost 2 bases; unmatched junction nucleotides: 10. CDR3 loop: CASSFLRRDRLTDTQYF. In DNA, the CDR3 is TGTGCCAGCAGCTTTTTACGCCGGGACAGGCTCACAGATACGCAGTATTTT.

The chain links TRBV7-2 to TRBJ2-3; 9 bases are a match to TRBD2. Germline V CDR1 and CDR2: SGHTA, FQGNSA. J lost 8 bases, V lost 5 bases, and 8 bases had no gene match. The CDR3 runs 14 residues. The CDR3 DNA sequence: TGTGCCAGCAGCCCAGGGACTAGCACGACTACGCAGTATTTT. Translated, it gives CASSPGTSTTTQYF. Full variable domain (remainder filled in from reference TRBV7-2 and TRBJ2-3): GAGVSQSPSNKVTEKGKDVELRCDPISGHTALYWYRQSLGQGLEFLIYFQGNSAPDKSGLPSDRFSAERTGGSVSTLTIQRTQQEDSAVYLCASSPGTSTTTQYFGPGTRLTVL.

This clone was observed a few times. This CDR3 reads CASKREQGYNSPLHF. CDR3 nucleotide sequence: TGTGCCAGTAAGAGGGAGCAGGGGTATAATTCACCCCTCCACTTT. This chain connects TRBV19 to TRBJ1-6, with a weak D call TRBD1 (6 bases). Germline assignment: CDR1 LNHDA and CDR2 SQIVND (reference sequence). This CDR3 has 15 residues. V lost 7 bases and J lost 4, with 14 bases in between.

This chain uses TRBV12-3 or TRBV12-4 with TRBJ1-2, with 9 bases lining up with TRBD1. The V and J ends lost 4 bases and 3 bases, in that order; junction bases with no gene match: 0. The CDR3 consists of 13 residues. DNA for the CDR3: TGTGCCAGCAGTTGGACAGGGGACTATGGCTACACCTTC. It yields the protein CASSWTGDYGYTF.

The genes are TRBV27 and TRBJ2-5; D remains unclear. This CDR3 has 15 residues. With 6 bases removed from V and 4 bases from J, the gap between germline ends came to 18 bases. Germline values: CDR1 MNHEY, CDR2 SMNVEV (reference sequence). The CDR3 spells CASSPSLGHGETQYF. The CDR3 region has the DNA TGTGCCAGCAGCCCAAGTCTAGGGCATGGAGAGACCCAGTACTTC.

This chain uses TRBV27 with TRBJ2-1; TRBD2 agrees at 9 bases. Germline V gives CDR1 MNHEY, CDR2 SMNVEV (reference sequence). There are 17 residues in the CDR3. The ends lost 4 bases at V and 4 bases at J; junction bases unmatched: 11. The CDR3 DNA reads as TGTGCCAGCAGTTCCCCTAGGACTAGCGAGATGTACAATGAGCAGTTCTTC. Translating gives CASSSPRTSEMYNEQFF.

Comments on this clone: Different DNA sequences within this sample yield the same CDR3. The rearrangement links TRBV3-1 (or the pseudogene TRBV3-2) to TRBJ2-7, with unresolved D. Germline V CDR1 and CDR2: LGHDT, YNNKEL (reference sequence). V was cut by 6 bases and J by 5 bases, with 8 bases left in between. This CDR3 has 11 amino acids. CDR3 in amino acids: CASSQTNEQYF. DNA for the CDR3: TGTGCCAGCAGTCAAACCAACGAGCAGTACTTC.

The rearrangement links TRBV4-2 to TRBJ1-5; D gene ambiguous. V was shortened by 0 bases and J by 9 bases, with 24 bases between the two germline ends. Looked up from germline, CDR1 is LGHNA and CDR2 is YNFKEQ. This CDR3 comprises 18 residues. CDR3 DNA sequence: TGTGCCAGCAGCCAAGATTCCCCTATTGGGATATACCTATCGCCCCAGCATTTT. Its translation is CASSQDSPIGIYLSPQHF.

The chain is built from TRBV6-5 and TRBJ1-5; D remains ambiguous. The CDR3 sequence is 14 residues long. The V and J ends lost 6 bases and 4 bases respectively, with 13 bases between them. Germline V CDR1 and CDR2: MNHEY, SVGAGI. The CDR3 DNA reads TGTGCCAGCAGCTTAACGTGGGGAAATCAGCCCCAGCATTTT. Its translation is CASSLTWGNQPQHF.

The chain links TRBV19 to TRBJ1-1; D unclear. This CDR3 is built from 14 residues. The germline V gene has CDR1 LNHDA and CDR2 SQIVND (reference sequence). Trimming took 5 bases from V and 1 from J, leaving 11 bases between them. CDR3 coding DNA: TGTGCCAGTAGTGGCCAGGAGGGGAACACTGAAGCTTTCTTT. It translates to CASSGQEGNTEAFF.

With regard to this clone: The germline gene is not matched at one end of the junction; a read error may be the cause. The rearrangement uses TRBV18 and TRBJ1-2, with D possibly being TRBD1 (6 bases). The CDR3 has 14 amino acids. Germline assignment: CDR1 KGHSH and CDR2 LQKENI. The CDR3 DNA sequence: TGTGCCAGCTCCCCACAGGGTTTTACGCTTGGCTACACCTTC. Protein product: CASSPQGFTLGYTF.

V is TRBV5-1 and J is TRBJ1-5; D not resolved. Per the germline V gene, CDR1 is SGHRS and CDR2 is YFSETQ. There are 13 residues in the CDR3. V was shortened by 5 bases and J by 6 bases, with 12 bases between the two germline ends. The CDR3 coding sequence is TGCGCCAGCAGAACGAGGGCGGTTCAGCCCCAGCATTTT. This codes for CASRTRAVQPQHF.

The V call is TRBV2, the J call TRBJ2-3; either TRBD1 or TRBD2 may fit D (6 bases each). V was shortened by 1 base and J by 1 base, with 21 bases between the two germline ends. Germline V gene sequence: CDR1 SNHLY, CDR2 FYNNEI. This CDR3 region has 19 residues. The CDR3: CASSEGDRGPTHGTDTQYF. CDR3 nucleotide sequence: TGTGCCAGCAGTGAAGGGGACCGGGGGCCCACCCACGGCACAGATACGCAGTATTTT.

As regards this clone: Its ends do not fully match the called genes, so a read error is possible. This chain uses TRBV7-2 with TRBJ1-2; possible D gene TRBD1, 5 bases. Per germline, CDR1 SGHTA and CDR2 FQGNSA. The CDR3 spans 15 residues. The CDR3 sequence: CASTLGVRVGYGYTF. As DNA, the CDR3 is TGTGCCAGCACCTTAGGGGTCAGGGTAGGATATGGCTACACCTTC.

The chain recombines TRBV5-1 with TRBJ1-1, with D possibly being TRBD1 (5 bases). Deletions cut 6 bases from V and 0 bases from J, with 15 bases between. Germline-derived CDR1 and CDR2 are SGHRS and YFSETQ. There are 15 residues in the CDR3. In DNA, the CDR3 is TGCGCCAGCACCCCCCCGGGGGTCATGAACACTGAAGCTTTCTTT. Residues: CASTPPGVMNTEAFF.

This chain connects TRBV2 to TRBJ2-1; D is perhaps TRBD1 (5 bases). Between the trimmed V and J ends, which lost 2 bases and 1 base, there was a span of 9 bases. The CDR3 totals 15 residues. Germline CDR1 is SNHLY and CDR2 is FYNNEI. CDR3 coding DNA: TGTGCCAGCAGTGAAAAAGGGGTTTCCTACAATGAGCAGTTCTTC. Its translation is CASSEKGVSYNEQFF.

In its sample, this clone was seen once. The genes are TRBV28 and TRBJ1-3; no firm D call. The CDR3 contains 13 residues. The V gene's germline CDR1 is MDHEN and CDR2 SYDVKM. Between the trimmed V and J ends, which lost 7 bases and 0 bases, there was a span of 7 bases. The CDR3 region is CASTRVSGNTIYF. CDR3 nucleotides: TGTGCCAGCACCCGAGTCTCTGGAAACACCATATATTTT.

The chain combines TRBV30 with TRBJ1-2; 11 nucleotides agree with TRBD1. The germline CDR1 and CDR2 sequences are GTSNPN and SVGIG (reference sequence). Trimming at V came to 3 bases and at J to 7 bases, leaving 10 bases not matched to a gene. The CDR3 is made up of 15 amino acids. The CDR3 loop reads CAWRAIPGQGVGYTF. The CDR3 nucleotides read TGTGCCTGGAGGGCAATTCCGGGACAGGGGGTTGGCTACACCTTC.

The rearrangement uses TRBV7-2 and TRBJ1-4, with D possibly matching TRBD1 (5 bases). Looked up from germline, CDR1 is SGHTA and CDR2 is FQGNSA. V lost 1 base and J 6 bases, leaving 12 bases between the germline ends. This CDR3 is 15 amino acids long. The CDR3 coding sequence is TGTGCCAGCAGCTTAGGCGGGGGGTGGGATGAAAAACTGTTTTTT. Protein product: CASSLGGGWDEKLFF.

The chain joins TRBV28 to TRBJ1-4, with D hard to call. Per the germline V gene, CDR1 is MDHEN and CDR2 is SYDVKM. V was cut by 8 bases and J by 7 bases, with 20 bases left in between. The CDR3 runs 15 residues. DNA for the CDR3: TGTGCCAGCCGACAACGGACCCCGGGAGGTGAAAAACTGTTTTTT. It is translated as CASRQRTPGGEKLFF.

The chain couples TRBV25-1 to TRBJ2-1; D perhaps matches TRBD1 (6 bases). The length of the CDR3 is 14 residues. With 0 bases removed from V and 5 bases from J, the gap between germline ends came to 8 bases. Germline V gene data show CDR1 as MGHDK and CDR2 as SYGVNS. The CDR3 nucleotides are TGTGCCAGCAGTGAATACCGGGACAACAATGAGCAGTTCTTC. The encoded protein is CASSEYRDNNEQFF. Full variable domain (rest looked up from reference TRBV25-1 and TRBJ2-1): EADIYQTPRYLVIGTGKKITLECSQTMGHDKMYWYQQDPGMELHLIHYSYGVNSTEKGDLSSESTVSRIRTEHFPLTLESARPSHTSQYLCASSEYRDNNEQFFGPGTRLTVL.

The chain carries TRBV7-2 and TRBJ2-5; 8 bases agree with TRBD1. V lost 5 bases and J lost 4; bases outside the gene matches: 6. Germline V gene data show CDR1 as SGHTA and CDR2 as FQGNSA. The CDR3 sequence is 14 residues long. Here the CDR3 reads CASSRQGARETQYF. CDR3 bases: TGTGCCAGCAGCCGCCAGGGGGCTAGAGAGACCCAGTACTTC.

The V and J genes are TRBV13 and TRBJ1-1; TRBD1 matches 8 bases. The V gene's germline CDR1 is PRHDT and CDR2 FYEKMQ (reference sequence). V lost 3 bases, J lost 5 bases, and 5 bases stayed unmatched. The CDR3 totals 14 residues. For the CDR3, the DNA is TGTGCCAGCAGCTTTGACAGGGGAGGAACTGAAGCTTTCTTT. Protein: CASSFDRGGTEAFF.

The CDR3 bases are TGTGCCAGCAGCTTGGGGGCGAGCGGGCGGTTCACAGATACGCAGTATTTT. Protein: CASSLGASGRFTDTQYF. This rearrangement joins TRBV5-6 to TRBJ2-3; TRBD2 is a possible D gene (6 bases). Per the germline V gene, CDR1 is SGHDT and CDR2 is YYEEEE. CDR3 length: 17 residues. Trimming removed 0 bases from V and 2 bases from J, with 16 bases in between.

This rearrangement joins TRBV24-1 to TRBJ1-1; the D gene is possibly TRBD1 (6 bases). Trimming shortened V by 2 bases and J by 10 bases, and 13 bases separated the two germline ends. The germline gives CDR1 KGHDR, CDR2 SFDVKD. The CDR3 runs to 13 residues. For the CDR3, the DNA is TGTGCCACCAGTGATTCTGGACAGCGAGGAGCTTTCTTT. This sequence encodes CATSDSGQRGAFF.

The genes are TRBV19 and TRBJ1-2, with D tentatively TRBD1 (5 bases). The germline V gene has CDR1 LNHDA and CDR2 SQIVND (reference sequence). Trimming removed 6 bases at V and 7 bases at J, with 15 bases between. The CDR3 is made up of 13 amino acids. CDR3 sequence (DNA): TGTGCCAGTAGCCTCCTTGGGGGGACTGGCTACACCTTC. As protein: CASSLLGGTGYTF.

The V call is TRBV7-8, the J call TRBJ1-5; unclear D gene. This CDR3 has 15 amino acids. V was trimmed by 1 base and J by 4 bases, leaving 11 bases between them. The V gene's germline CDR1 is SGHVS and CDR2 FQNEAQ. The DNA of the CDR3 is TGTGCCAGCAGCTTAGAGGGTTTAAGTAATCAGCCCCAGCATTTT. It is translated as CASSLEGLSNQPQHF.

The chain links TRBV19 to TRBJ1-5; 7 bases line up with TRBD1. The CDR3 totals 15 residues. In germline, CDR1 is LNHDA, CDR2 SQIVND (reference sequence). V gave up 1 base and J gave up 4 bases; unmatched junction bases: 4. The DNA for the CDR3 is TGTGCCAGTAGTATAGGGGCAGGGGGGAATCAGCCCCAGCATTTT. Its protein product is CASSIGAGGNQPQHF.

The V and J genes are TRBV19 and TRBJ1-4, with TRBD1 matching over 11 bases. V was pared by 6 bases and J by 8 bases, with 5 bases of the junction left unmatched. The CDR3 spans 14 residues. The germline gives CDR1 LNHDA, CDR2 SQIVND (reference sequence). The CDR3 sequence is CASRGTGGREKLFF. The CDR3 DNA follows: TGTGCCAGTAGGGGGACAGGGGGTCGAGAAAAACTGTTTTTT.